The TCR beta chain described here comes from a study of blood T cell repertoires in COVID-19. Measured with immunoSEQ multiplex PCR; TCRdb has only the in-frame clones, and not every one. The sample has some 390,000 clones; more than 80% are singletons. The CDR3 totals 13 residues. Germline CDR1 reads SNHLY; CDR2 reads FYNNEI. J was trimmed by 7 bases and V by 6 bases; bases with no gene match: 5. This TCR was sampled from a man aged 30 to 39 who had recovered from COVID-19. The V gene is TRBV2, the J gene TRBJ1-2, with 10 nucleotides matching TRBD1. The sequenced sample was PBMCs or T cells enriched from blood (not recorded which). CDR3 protein: CASRSGQGLGYTF. The CDR3 DNA is TGTGCCAGCAGATCGGGACAGGGGCTTGGCTACACCTTC.